This TCR beta chain was identified during a study of OX40 agonist ivuxolimab in advanced cancers. Profiling relied on immunoSEQ multiplex PCR, and the TCRdb table lists in-frame clones only, not all of them. The sample comprises just under 95,000 clones, over 75% of which are singletons, and approximately 0.3% rests with the top ten. The V gene lost 1 base and the J gene lost 3 bases, with 15 bases spanning the gap. This CDR3 has 16 residues. CDR1 and CDR2 from the germline V gene are MGHRA and YSYEKL. The sequence was obtained from an adult with an advanced solid tumor such as melanoma, head and neck, liver or kidney cancer. The sequences come from CD4+ or CD8+ T cells sorted from blood, collected in a trial of the OX40 agonist ivuxolimab. This chain joins TRBV4-1 and TRBJ1-2; D not certain. The CDR3 DNA is TGCGCCAGCAGCCAAGCTGCTTTTGCCGTCGACTATGGCTACACCTTC. Translation: CASSQAAFAVDYGYTF.